A selection of T cell receptor beta chains follows, all from one sample in a study of blood T cell repertoires in COVID-19. TCRdb's table, derived via immunoSEQ multiplex PCR, lists solely in-frame clones and lacks some. The sample has a few hundred thousand clones, 80% to 90% seen once. The material sequenced was PBMCs or T cells enriched from blood (not recorded which). These receptors all stem from a man aged 25 to 40 who had recovered from COVID-19. The CDR3 runs from the conserved cysteine through the conserved F or W. Fields, in order: D gene, V gene, J gene, clone size, CDR3 protein, CDR3 DNA. A D gene is named only where the DNA matches it firmly. Clone size is stated in some rows and not others, as once, few, many or a class when expanded.

TRBD1	TRBV29-1	TRBJ1-1	.	CSVAGTGLRTEAFF	TGCAGCGTCGCCGGGACAGGGTTGAGAACTGAAGCTTTCTTT
TRBD1	TRBV7-8	TRBJ1-2	.	CASSPRDRDTDGYTF	TGTGCCAGCAGCCCGCGGGACAGGGATACGGATGGCTACACCTTC
.	TRBV18	TRBJ1-1	.	CASSPGLNTEAFF	TGTGCCAGCTCACCTGGCCTGAACACTGAAGCTTTCTTT
TRBD2	TRBV9	TRBJ2-1	few	CASSTNSGGNEQFF	TGTGCCAGCAGCACAAATAGCGGGGGGAATGAGCAGTTCTTC
TRBD1	TRBV27	TRBJ2-7	.	CASSKGQGRTYEQYF	TGTGCCAGCAGCAAGGGACAGGGGCGGACCTACGAGCAGTACTTC
TRBD2	TRBV5-1	TRBJ2-2	.	CASSSGLALSNTGELFF	TGCGCCAGCAGCTCCGGACTAGCCCTATCGAACACCGGGGAGCTGTTTTTT
.	TRBV5-4	TRBJ1-6	once	CASSVPGYNSPLHF	TGTGCCAGCAGCGTCCCAGGTTATAATTCACCCCTCCACTTT
TRBD2	TRBV24-1	TRBJ2-1	.	CATSDFQRGPFFLSYNEQFF	TGTGCCACCAGTGATTTTCAGCGGGGGCCTTTCTTTCTCTCCTACAATGAGCAGTTCTTC
.	TRBV6-1	TRBJ1-1	.	CASSELLGHTEAFF	TGTGCCAGCAGTGAACTTCTGGGGCACACTGAAGCTTTCTTT
TRBD2	TRBV4-1	TRBJ2-5	.	CASSQGSGTSRQYF	TGCGCCAGCAGCCAAGGTTCCGGGACTAGCCGCCAGTACTTC
TRBD2	TRBV10-3	TRBJ2-5	.	CAISESPGRVGETQYF	TGTGCCATCAGTGAGTCCCCCGGGAGGGTTGGCGAGACCCAGTACTTC
.	TRBV3-1/TRBV3-2	TRBJ1-3	.	CASSQSKGYGGNTIYF	TGTGCCAGCAGCCAATCCAAGGGGTATGGTGGAAACACCATATATTTT
TRBD1	TRBV5-6	TRBJ2-6	.	CASSWGTAMSSGANVLTF	TGTGCCAGCAGCTGGGGGACAGCGATGAGCTCTGGGGCCAACGTCCTGACTTTC
TRBD1	TRBV3-1/TRBV3-2	TRBJ1-1	few	CASSQGTGITEAFF	TGTGCCAGCAGCCAAGGGACAGGGATCACTGAAGCTTTCTTT
.	TRBV5-6	TRBJ1-1	.	CASSLYGRLNTEAFF	TGTGCCAGCAGCTTGTATGGGAGATTGAACACTGAAGCTTTCTTT
TRBD1	TRBV10-1	TRBJ2-7	.	CASSENRGFTSYEQYF	TGCGCCAGCAGTGAGAACAGGGGATTTACTTCCTACGAGCAGTACTTC
TRBD1	TRBV7-9	TRBJ1-3	.	CASSQGTGTGNTIYF	TGTGCCAGCAGCCAGGGGACAGGGACAGGAAACACCATATATTTT
TRBD2	TRBV10-3	TRBJ2-1	.	CAISGPASGGSEQFF	TGTGCCATCAGTGGACCCGCTAGCGGGGGGTCTGAGCAGTTCTTC
TRBD1	TRBV7-9	TRBJ1-3	.	CASSPSGGRRNTIYF	TGTGCCAGCAGCCCATCAGGGGGCAGGAGAAACACCATATATTTT
TRBD1	TRBV30	TRBJ2-7	.	CAWRSGTGGSYEQYF	TGTGCCTGGAGGTCCGGGACAGGGGGATCCTACGAGCAGTACTTC
TRBD1	TRBV9	TRBJ2-3	.	CASSFLRTGATDTQYF	TGTGCCAGCAGCTTTCTCCGTACAGGGGCCACAGATACGCAGTATTTT
TRBD1	TRBV28	TRBJ2-6	.	CASRTGGVISGANVLTF	TGTGCCAGCAGGACAGGGGGCGTTATCTCTGGGGCCAACGTCCTGACTTTC
.	TRBV7-6	TRBJ2-6	.	CASSLAGHHSGANVLTF	TGTGCCAGCAGCTTAGCGGGACACCACTCTGGGGCCAACGTCCTGACTTTC
TRBD1	TRBV30	TRBJ1-6	.	CAWGTGFASPLHF	TGTGCCTGGGGGACAGGGTTCGCATCACCCCTCCACTTT
TRBD1	TRBV6-5	TRBJ2-7	.	CASSYGQGAYEQYF	TGTGCCAGCAGTTACGGGCAGGGGGCCTACGAGCAGTACTTC
.	TRBV27	TRBJ2-7	.	CASSYGGTAYEQYF	TGTGCCAGCAGTTATGGCGGGACAGCCTACGAGCAGTACTTC
TRBD1	TRBV19	TRBJ1-2	.	CASSQGQGAKGYTF	TGTGCCAGTAGCCAGGGACAGGGGGCGAAGGGCTACACCTTC
TRBD1	TRBV11-1	TRBJ1-2	.	CASGMDRAYGYTF	TGTGCCAGCGGTATGGACAGGGCCTATGGCTACACCTTC
.	TRBV7-9	TRBJ2-7	.	CASSFSGGSTYEQYF	TGTGCCAGCAGCTTTAGTGGAGGGAGCACCTACGAGCAGTACTTC
TRBD1	TRBV6-5	TRBJ1-6	.	CASSPTGGSSPLHF	TGTGCCAGCAGTCCCACAGGGGGTTCTTCACCCCTCCACTTT
.	TRBV19	TRBJ1-5	.	CASTLTGVQPQHF	TGTGCCAGTACCCTAACGGGGGTTCAGCCCCAGCATTTT
TRBD1	TRBV2	TRBJ1-2	.	CASNGQGANYGYTF	TGTGCCAGCAATGGACAGGGGGCTAACTATGGCTACACCTTC
TRBD2	TRBV5-6	TRBJ2-7	once	CASSAPGLAYEQYF	TGTGCCAGCAGCGCTCCGGGACTAGCGTACGAGCAGTACTTC
.	TRBV9	TRBJ2-1	.	CASSANQGLEQFF	TGTGCCAGCAGCGCCAACCAGGGTCTTGAGCAGTTCTTC
TRBD1	TRBV7-9	TRBJ1-5	few	CASSRQGPNQPQHF	TGTGCCAGCAGCCGACAGGGTCCAAATCAGCCCCAGCATTTT
TRBD1	TRBV5-4	TRBJ1-4	few	CASSADRDGRLGNEKLFF	TGTGCCAGCAGCGCGGACAGGGATGGTAGACTGGGGAATGAAAAACTGTTTTTT
.	TRBV2	TRBJ2-1	once	CASQQGYEQFF	TGTGCCAGCCAACAGGGCTATGAGCAGTTCTTC